This passage covers 20 T cell receptor beta chains from one sample sequenced in a study of shared clonotypes between healthy human individuals (dated by TCRdb to between 2020 and 2021). Library construction relied on the immunoSEQ multiplex PCR assay. What TCRdb holds here is the immuneACCESS table cut down to in-frame rearrangements. Part of the clones is not present; checked against another copy, under half of the missing clones reflect an unresolved V gene, and the others are unexplained. This sample has 980,000 or so clones in its table, and over 60% of those were observed once. About 1.5% of the sample is taken by the ten largest. Sequencing input: memory CD4+ T cells sorted from blood. The label giving this sample's cell subset or site can be read as: CD45RA-negative fraction. These receptor sequences come from a man between 18 and 29 years old in good health.

V is TRBV5-6 and J is TRBJ2-2, with 7 bases identical to TRBD1. Germline V gives CDR1 SGHDT, CDR2 YYEEEE. The CDR3 is 16 amino acids. V shed 4 bases and J 7 bases; nucleotides not matched to a gene: 13. CDR3 protein: CASSRGGGSVIGELFF. CDR3 sequence (DNA): TGTGCCAGCAGCCGAGGGGGCGGGTCGGTGATCGGGGAGCTGTTTTTT.

This clone showed up just once. This rearrangement joins TRBV7-2 to TRBJ1-5; a weak D match, TRBD1 (5 bases). This CDR3 has 15 residues. Germline values: CDR1 SGHTA, CDR2 FQGNSA. V lost 3 bases and J 0 bases, leaving 9 bases between the germline ends. The CDR3 DNA reads TGTGCCAGCAGCTTTGACAGTCATAGCAATCAGCCCCAGCATTTT. It yields the protein CASSFDSHSNQPQHF.

V and J are TRBV4-1 and TRBJ2-5, with TRBD1 as a possible D gene (5 bases). The CDR3 has 13 amino acids. The germline CDR1 and CDR2 sequences are MGHRA and YSYEKL. The germline V and J ends were trimmed by 6 bases and 0 bases, with 8 bases remaining between them. In nucleotides, the CDR3 is TGCGCCAGCAGTTGGGGCCACCAAGAGACCCAGTACTTC. Translating it yields CASSWGHQETQYF.

The V gene is TRBV2, the J gene TRBJ2-2; TRBD1 might be the D (5 bases). Deletions cut 2 bases from V and 5 bases from J, with 15 bases between. Germline CDR1 and CDR2: SNHLY and FYNNEI. The CDR3 is 16 amino acids. CDR3 sequence: CASSETRAQRTGELFF. CDR3 nucleotides: TGTGCCAGCAGTGAAACCAGGGCCCAGCGAACCGGGGAGCTGTTTTTT.

Comments on this clone: Other nucleotide sequences in the sample specify the same CDR3. V is TRBV5-4 and J is TRBJ2-7, with unresolved D. The length of the CDR3 is 14 residues. CDR1 SGHNT and CDR2 YYREEE come from the germline V gene (reference sequence). V lost 2 bases and J lost 2, with 11 bases in between. CDR3 coding DNA: TGTGCCAGCAGCTTAGGCCTCGGTACCTACGAGCAGTACTTC. Translated: CASSLGLGTYEQYF.

This chain connects TRBV11-2 to TRBJ1-3; D is unresolved. V dropped 5 bases and J dropped 3 bases, with 8 bases sitting between them. CDR1 is SGHAT and CDR2 is FQNNGV in the germline V gene. The CDR3 loop spans 13 amino acids. As DNA, the CDR3 is TGTGCCAGCAGCGGATTAGGTGGAAACACCATATATTTT. It encodes CASSGLGGNTIYF.

This clone occurred a few times. The V and J genes are TRBV2 and TRBJ2-7, with a tentative D call TRBD1 (6 bases). Germline V lookup: CDR1 SNHLY, CDR2 FYNNEI. The CDR3 is 17 residues long. V was pared by 6 bases and J by 0 bases, with 21 bases between. This chain's CDR3 is CASSMEAGRGVSYEQYF. CDR3 sequence (DNA): TGTGCCAGCAGCATGGAGGCCGGCAGGGGCGTCTCCTACGAGCAGTACTTC.

This clone was recorded many times. This chain connects TRBV2 to TRBJ2-7; D possibly matches TRBD1 or TRBD2 (5 bases each). The V gene's germline CDR1 is SNHLY and CDR2 FYNNEI. Trimming left V 4 bases short and J 6 bases short, with 10 bases between. There are 12 residues in the CDR3. In nucleotides, the CDR3 is TGTGCCAGCAGTGGGGGGTTTCGCGAGCAGTACTTC. This codes for CASSGGFREQYF.

The chain carries TRBV5-1 and TRBJ2-7, with D possibly TRBD2 on 5 matching bases. V gave up 4 bases and J gave up 3 bases, with 11 bases separating them. This CDR3 is 13 amino acids long. The germline CDR1 and CDR2 sequences are SGHRS and YFSETQ. The DNA of the CDR3 is TGCGCCAGCAGCCCCGGGATATACTACGAGCAGTACTTC. It codes for CASSPGIYYEQYF.

The chain recombines TRBV7-2 with TRBJ2-1; D is unresolved. The V end was cut by 7 bases, the J end by 0 bases, with 13 bases between. This CDR3 has 15 residues. Germline V CDR1 and CDR2: SGHTA, FQGNSA. The CDR3 DNA reads as TGTGCCAGCAATCGGCCGCCGAACTCCTACAATGAGCAGTTCTTC. This codes for CASNRPPNSYNEQFF.

The V gene is TRBV30, the J gene TRBJ2-3; 8 bases are shared with TRBD2. Unmatched junction bases numbered 14, after V lost 3 bases and J lost 3 bases. Germline CDR1 GTSNPN, CDR2 SVGIG (reference sequence). The CDR3 extends over 17 amino acids. DNA for the CDR3: TGTGCCTGGAGCGCACAGAAACGGGGGGGCGTGACAGATACGCAGTATTTT. It yields the protein CAWSAQKRGGVTDTQYF.

The chain carries TRBV5-1 and TRBJ2-7; 9 bases agree with TRBD2. The CDR3 covers 16 residues. Unmatched junction bases numbered 10, after V lost 0 bases and J lost 6 bases. Germline V CDR1 and CDR2: SGHRS, YFSETQ. DNA for the CDR3: TGCGCCAGCAGCTTGGCTCCGGCTAGCGGGACGGGCGAGCAGTACTTC. Translation: CASSLAPASGTGEQYF.

J is TRBJ2-7 and V is TRBV9; 9 bases align to TRBD1. The CDR3 covers 15 residues. Per the germline V gene, CDR1 is SGDLS and CDR2 is YYNGEE. After removal of 0 bases from V and 9 bases from J, the junction contained 10 bases not matched to a gene. For the CDR3, the DNA is TGTGCCAGCAGCGTAGATTTTGGACAGGGGCAGGTGCAGTACTTC. This sequence encodes CASSVDFGQGQVQYF.

This clone was seen a few times. The chain joins TRBV14 to TRBJ1-6, with TRBD1 as a possible D gene (6 bases). This CDR3 is built from 15 residues. The germline CDR1 and CDR2 sequences are SGHDN and FVKESK. The V end was cut by 1 base, the J end by 9 bases, with 13 bases between. CDR3 coding DNA: TGTGCCAGCAGCCAAGGCACAGGGATATTTTCACCCCTCCACTTT. It specifies CASSQGTGIFSPLHF.

V usage is TRBV7-9 and J usage is TRBJ1-4; D ambiguous. Germline CDR1 is SEHNR and CDR2 is FQNEAQ (reference sequence). V was clipped by 5 bases and J by 2 bases, with 9 bases between them. The length of the CDR3 is 14 residues. Here the CDR3 DNA reads TGTGCCAGCAGCCGTGGAGGCACTAATGAAAAACTGTTTTTT. Translated: CASSRGGTNEKLFF. The variable domain in full, completed from reference TRBV7-9 and TRBJ1-4, reads DTGVSQNPRHKITKRGQNVTFRCDPISEHNRLYWYRQTLGQGPEFLTYFQNEAQLEKSRLLSDRFSAERPKGSFSTLEIQRTEQGDSAMYLCASSRGGTNEKLFFGSGTQLSVL.

J is TRBJ1-1 and V is TRBV6-5; the match to TRBD1 covers 10 bases. The germline V gene has CDR1 MNHEY and CDR2 SVGAGI. The CDR3 contains 14 residues. J was trimmed by 6 bases and V by 5 bases; bases with no gene match: 6. The CDR3 DNA sequence: TGTGCCAGCAGTCTCCGGACAGGGGGGCCTGAAGCTTTCTTT. Its protein product is CASSLRTGGPEAFF.

On this clone itself: The identical CDR3 is also encoded by other nucleotide sequences in the sample. The V and J genes are TRBV6-6 and TRBJ2-7; 7 bases are a match to TRBD1. The germline gives CDR1 MNHNY, CDR2 SVGAGI (reference sequence). The CDR3 length is 13 residues. J was trimmed by 4 bases and V by 6 bases; bases with no gene match: 6. This CDR3 is CASSLGTAYEQYF. As DNA, the CDR3 is TGTGCCAGCAGCCTCGGGACAGCATACGAGCAGTACTTC.

The chain joins TRBV18 to TRBJ2-7, with a weak D call TRBD2 (6 bases). Germline V CDR1 and CDR2: KGHSH, LQKENI. Trimming took 3 bases from V and 7 from J, leaving 19 bases between them. This CDR3 is 15 amino acids long. CDR3 bases: TGTGCCAGCTCACCCCCGCTGCGGGGCTACGAGGAGCAGTACTTC. Translated, it gives CASSPPLRGYEEQYF.

The chain carries TRBV4-1 and TRBJ2-7; TRBD1 agrees at 7 bases. CDR1 and CDR2 from the germline V gene are MGHRA and YSYEKL. This CDR3 spans 14 amino acids. Unmatched junction bases numbered 7, after V lost 6 bases and J lost 2 bases. For the CDR3, the DNA is TGCGCCAGCAGTCCGACAGGGCTGGCCTACGAGCAGTACTTC. It specifies CASSPTGLAYEQYF.

The rearrangement joins TRBV29-1 to TRBJ2-3, with D hard to call. The CDR3 is made up of 15 amino acids. V was clipped by 1 base and J by 1 base, with 12 bases between them. Germline CDR1 reads SQVTM; CDR2 reads ANQGSEA. The CDR3 coding sequence is TGCAGCGTTGAAGTGGGCCGGGCCGGCACAGATACGCAGTATTTT. It codes for CSVEVGRAGTDTQYF.